The clone carrying this T cell receptor beta chain was counted a few times. The antigen remains unidentified. The data belong to a study of blood T cells in healthy people across ages. Combining a sample-barcoded 5' primer with a J-beta primer mix, a second PCR ran for roughly 7 to 12 cycles. A single record per CDR3 protein comes from TCRdb applying MiXCR to the 5' RACE reads. Of about 650,000 distinct CDR3 sequences listed, about a third were seen once; the top ten hold 15%. The sample providers were healthy Caucasian people from Russia, aged about 6 to 95. Overall study results and limits: Among long-lived donors, naive CD4+ cells were more numerous and diversity higher than in aged donors.

Per germline, CDR1 GTSNPN and CDR2 SVGIG (reference sequence). The germline V and J ends were trimmed by 5 bases and 2 bases, with 15 bases remaining between them. This CDR3 contains 14 residues. This TCR was recovered from an elderly woman in good health. The chain joins TRBV30 to TRBJ1-2; TRBD1 might be the D (5 bases). Sequences were obtained from blood. This CDR3 reads CAWCAGTQNYGYTF. The CDR3, as DNA: TGTGCCTGGTGTGCCGGGACGCAAAACTATGGCTACACCTTC.